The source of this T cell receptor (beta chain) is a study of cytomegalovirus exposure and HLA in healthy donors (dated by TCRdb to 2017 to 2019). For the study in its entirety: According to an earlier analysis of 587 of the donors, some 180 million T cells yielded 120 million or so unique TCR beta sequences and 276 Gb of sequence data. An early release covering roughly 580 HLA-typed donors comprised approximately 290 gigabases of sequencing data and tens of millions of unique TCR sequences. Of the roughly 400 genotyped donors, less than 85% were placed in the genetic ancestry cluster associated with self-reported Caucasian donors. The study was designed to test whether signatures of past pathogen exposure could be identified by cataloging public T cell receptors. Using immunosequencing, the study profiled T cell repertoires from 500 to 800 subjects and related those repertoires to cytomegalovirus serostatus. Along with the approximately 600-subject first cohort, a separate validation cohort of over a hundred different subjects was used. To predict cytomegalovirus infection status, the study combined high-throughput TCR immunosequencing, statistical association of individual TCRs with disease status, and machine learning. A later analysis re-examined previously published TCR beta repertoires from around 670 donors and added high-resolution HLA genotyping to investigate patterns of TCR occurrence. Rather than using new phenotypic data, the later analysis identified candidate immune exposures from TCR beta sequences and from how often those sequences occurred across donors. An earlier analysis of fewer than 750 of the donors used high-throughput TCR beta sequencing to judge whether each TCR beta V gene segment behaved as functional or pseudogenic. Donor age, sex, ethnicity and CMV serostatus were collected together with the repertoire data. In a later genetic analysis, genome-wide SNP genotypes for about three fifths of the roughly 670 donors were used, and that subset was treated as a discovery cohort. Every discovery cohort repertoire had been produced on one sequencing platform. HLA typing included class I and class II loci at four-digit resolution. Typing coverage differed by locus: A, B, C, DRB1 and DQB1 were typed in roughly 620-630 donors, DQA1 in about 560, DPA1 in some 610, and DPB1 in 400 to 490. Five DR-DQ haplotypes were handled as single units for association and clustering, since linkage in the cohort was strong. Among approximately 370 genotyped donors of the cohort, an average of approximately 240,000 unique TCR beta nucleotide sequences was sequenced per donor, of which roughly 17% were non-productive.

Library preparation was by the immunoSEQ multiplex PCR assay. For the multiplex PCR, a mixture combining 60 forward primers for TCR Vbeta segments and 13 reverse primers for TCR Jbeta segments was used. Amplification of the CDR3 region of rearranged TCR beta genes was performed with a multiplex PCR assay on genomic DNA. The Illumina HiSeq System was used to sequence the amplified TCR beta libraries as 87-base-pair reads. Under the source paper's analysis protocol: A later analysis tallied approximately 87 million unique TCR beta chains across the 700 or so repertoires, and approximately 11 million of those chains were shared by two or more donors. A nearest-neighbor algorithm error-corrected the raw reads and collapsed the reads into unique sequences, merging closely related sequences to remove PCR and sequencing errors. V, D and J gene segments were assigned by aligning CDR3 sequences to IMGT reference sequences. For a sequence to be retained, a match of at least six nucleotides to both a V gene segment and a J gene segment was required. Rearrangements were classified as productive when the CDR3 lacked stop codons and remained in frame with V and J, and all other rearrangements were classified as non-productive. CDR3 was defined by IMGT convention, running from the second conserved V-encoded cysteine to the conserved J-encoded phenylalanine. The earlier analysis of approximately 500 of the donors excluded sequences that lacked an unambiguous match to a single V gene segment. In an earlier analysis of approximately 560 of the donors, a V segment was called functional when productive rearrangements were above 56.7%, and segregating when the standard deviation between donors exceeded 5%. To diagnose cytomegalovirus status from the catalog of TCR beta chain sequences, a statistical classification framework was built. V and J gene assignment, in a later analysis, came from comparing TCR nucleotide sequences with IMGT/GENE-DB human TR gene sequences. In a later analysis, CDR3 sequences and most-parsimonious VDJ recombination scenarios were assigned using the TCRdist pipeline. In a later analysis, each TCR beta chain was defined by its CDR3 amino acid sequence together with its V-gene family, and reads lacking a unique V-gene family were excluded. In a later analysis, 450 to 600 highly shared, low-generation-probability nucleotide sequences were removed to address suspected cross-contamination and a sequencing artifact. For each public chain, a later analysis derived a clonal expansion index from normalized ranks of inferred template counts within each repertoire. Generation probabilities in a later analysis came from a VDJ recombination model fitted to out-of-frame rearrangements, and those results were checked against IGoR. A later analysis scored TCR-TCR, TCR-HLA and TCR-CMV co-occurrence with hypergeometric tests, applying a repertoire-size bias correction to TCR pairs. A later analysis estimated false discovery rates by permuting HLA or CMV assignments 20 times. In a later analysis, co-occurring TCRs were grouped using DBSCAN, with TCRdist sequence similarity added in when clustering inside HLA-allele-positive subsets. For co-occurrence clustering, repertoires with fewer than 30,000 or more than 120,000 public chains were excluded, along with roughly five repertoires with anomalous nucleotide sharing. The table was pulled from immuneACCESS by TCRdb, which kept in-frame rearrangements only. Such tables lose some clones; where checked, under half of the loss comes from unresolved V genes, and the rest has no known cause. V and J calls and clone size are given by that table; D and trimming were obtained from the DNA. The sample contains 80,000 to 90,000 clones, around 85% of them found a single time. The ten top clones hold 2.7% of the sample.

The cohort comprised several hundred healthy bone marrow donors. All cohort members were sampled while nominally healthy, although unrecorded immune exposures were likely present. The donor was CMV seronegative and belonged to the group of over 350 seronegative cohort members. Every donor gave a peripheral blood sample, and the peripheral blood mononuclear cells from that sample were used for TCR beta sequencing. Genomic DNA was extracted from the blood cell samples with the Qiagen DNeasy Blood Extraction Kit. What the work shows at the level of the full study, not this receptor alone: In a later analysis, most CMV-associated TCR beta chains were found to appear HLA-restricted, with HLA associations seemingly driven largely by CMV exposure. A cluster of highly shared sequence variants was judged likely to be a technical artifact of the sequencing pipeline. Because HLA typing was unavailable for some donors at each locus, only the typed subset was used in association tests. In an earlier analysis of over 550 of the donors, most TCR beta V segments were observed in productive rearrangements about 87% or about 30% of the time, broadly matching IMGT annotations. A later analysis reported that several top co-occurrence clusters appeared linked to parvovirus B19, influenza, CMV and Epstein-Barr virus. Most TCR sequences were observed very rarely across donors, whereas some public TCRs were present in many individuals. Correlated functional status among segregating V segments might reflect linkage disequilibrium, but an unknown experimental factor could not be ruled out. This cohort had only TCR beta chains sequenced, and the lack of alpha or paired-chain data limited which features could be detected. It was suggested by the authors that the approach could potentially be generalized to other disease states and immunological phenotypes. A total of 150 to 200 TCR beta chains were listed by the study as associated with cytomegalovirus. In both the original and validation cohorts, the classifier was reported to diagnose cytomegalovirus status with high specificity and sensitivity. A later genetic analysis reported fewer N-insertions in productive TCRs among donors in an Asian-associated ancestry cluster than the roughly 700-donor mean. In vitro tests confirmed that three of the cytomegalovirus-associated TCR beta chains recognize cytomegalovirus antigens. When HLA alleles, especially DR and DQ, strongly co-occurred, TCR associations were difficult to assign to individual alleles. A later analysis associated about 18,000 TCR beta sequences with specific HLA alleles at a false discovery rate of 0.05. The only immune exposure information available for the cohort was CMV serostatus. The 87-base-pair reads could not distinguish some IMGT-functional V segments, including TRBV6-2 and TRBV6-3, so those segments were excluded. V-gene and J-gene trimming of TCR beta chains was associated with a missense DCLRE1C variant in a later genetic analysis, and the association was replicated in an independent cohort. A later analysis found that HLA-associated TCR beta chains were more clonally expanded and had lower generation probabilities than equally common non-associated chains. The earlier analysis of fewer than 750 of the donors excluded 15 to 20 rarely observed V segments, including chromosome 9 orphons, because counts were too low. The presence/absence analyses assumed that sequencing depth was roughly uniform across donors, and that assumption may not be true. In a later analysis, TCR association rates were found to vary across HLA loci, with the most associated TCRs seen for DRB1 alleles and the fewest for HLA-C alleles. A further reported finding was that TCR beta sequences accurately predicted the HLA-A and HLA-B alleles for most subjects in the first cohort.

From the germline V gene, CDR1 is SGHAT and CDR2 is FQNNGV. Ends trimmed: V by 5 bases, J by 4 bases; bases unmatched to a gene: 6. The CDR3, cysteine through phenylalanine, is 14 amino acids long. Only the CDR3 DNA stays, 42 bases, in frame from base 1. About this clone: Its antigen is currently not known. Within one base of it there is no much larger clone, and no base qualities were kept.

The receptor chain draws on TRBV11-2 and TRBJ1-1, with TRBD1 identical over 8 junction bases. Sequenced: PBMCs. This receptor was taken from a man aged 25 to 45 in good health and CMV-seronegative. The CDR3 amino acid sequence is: CASSKTGEATEAFF. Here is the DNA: TGTGCCAGCAGCAAGACAGGGGAGGCCACTGAAGCTTTCTTT.